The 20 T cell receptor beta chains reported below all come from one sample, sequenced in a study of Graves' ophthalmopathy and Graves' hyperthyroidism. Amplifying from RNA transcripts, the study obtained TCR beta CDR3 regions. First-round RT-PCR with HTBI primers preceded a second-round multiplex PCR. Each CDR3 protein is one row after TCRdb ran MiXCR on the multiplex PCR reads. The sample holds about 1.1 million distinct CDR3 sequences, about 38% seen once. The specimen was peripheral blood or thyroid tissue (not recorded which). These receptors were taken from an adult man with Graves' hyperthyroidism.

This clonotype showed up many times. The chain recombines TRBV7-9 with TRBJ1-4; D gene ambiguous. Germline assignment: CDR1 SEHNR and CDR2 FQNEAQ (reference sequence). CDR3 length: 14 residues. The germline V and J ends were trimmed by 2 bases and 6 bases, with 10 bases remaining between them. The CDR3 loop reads CASSLRGRHEKLFF. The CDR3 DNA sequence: TGTGCCAGCAGCTTAAGAGGGCGCCATGAAAAACTGTTTTTT.

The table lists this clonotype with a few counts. CDR3 in amino acids: CASSSSSSEQYF. The CDR3, as DNA: TGTGCCAGCAGTTCCTCCAGTAGCGAGCAGTACTTC. The V call is TRBV28, the J call TRBJ2-7; no clear D. This CDR3 region has 12 residues. Germline V gives CDR1 MDHEN, CDR2 SYDVKM. V lost 4 bases and J lost 6, with 10 bases in between.

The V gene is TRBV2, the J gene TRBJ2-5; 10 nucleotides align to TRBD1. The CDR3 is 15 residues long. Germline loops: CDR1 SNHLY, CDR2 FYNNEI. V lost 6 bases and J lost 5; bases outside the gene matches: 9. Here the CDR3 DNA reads TGTGCCAGCAGACCCGGGACAGGGGTTCTCGAGACCCAGTACTTC. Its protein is CASRPGTGVLETQYF.

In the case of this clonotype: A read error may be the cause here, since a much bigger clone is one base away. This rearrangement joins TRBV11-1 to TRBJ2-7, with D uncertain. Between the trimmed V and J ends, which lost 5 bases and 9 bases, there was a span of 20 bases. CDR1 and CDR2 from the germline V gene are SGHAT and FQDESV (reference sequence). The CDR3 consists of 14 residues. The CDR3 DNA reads TGTGCCAGCAGCCGAGAGCCTCCTTTCCACGGGCAGTACTTC. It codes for CASSREPPFHGQYF.

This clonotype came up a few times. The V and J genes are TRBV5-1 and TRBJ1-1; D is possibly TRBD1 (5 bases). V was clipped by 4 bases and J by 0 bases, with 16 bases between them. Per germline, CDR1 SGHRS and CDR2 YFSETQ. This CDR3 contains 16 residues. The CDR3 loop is CASSRLLTTVNTEAFF. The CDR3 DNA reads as TGCGCCAGCAGCCGCCTATTAACGACAGTGAACACTGAAGCTTTCTTT.

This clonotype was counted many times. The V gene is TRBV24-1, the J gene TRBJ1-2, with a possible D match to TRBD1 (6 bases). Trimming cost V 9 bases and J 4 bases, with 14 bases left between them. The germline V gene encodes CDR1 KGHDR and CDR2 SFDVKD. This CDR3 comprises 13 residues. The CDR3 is CATAARGGYGYTF. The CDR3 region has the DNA TGTGCCACCGCAGCCAGGGGTGGCTATGGCTACACCTTC.

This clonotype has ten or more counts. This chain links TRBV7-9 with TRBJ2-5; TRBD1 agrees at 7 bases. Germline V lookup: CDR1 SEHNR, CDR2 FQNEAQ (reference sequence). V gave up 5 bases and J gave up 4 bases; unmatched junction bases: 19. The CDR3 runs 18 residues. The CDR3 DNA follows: TGTGCCAGCAGCCAAACCTCACCGGGACAGAGCCGGTTAGAGACCCAGTACTTC. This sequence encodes CASSQTSPGQSRLETQYF.

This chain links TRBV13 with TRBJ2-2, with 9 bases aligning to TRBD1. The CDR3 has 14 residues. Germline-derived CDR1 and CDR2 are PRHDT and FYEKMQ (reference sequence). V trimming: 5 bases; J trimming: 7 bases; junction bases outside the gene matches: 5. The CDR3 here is CASSRGQGGGELFF. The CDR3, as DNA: TGTGCCAGCAGCCGGGGACAGGGCGGCGGGGAGCTGTTTTTT.

CDR3 DNA: TGCAGCGTTGAAGGGTTGGGGCCCGGAAACACCTTC. It specifies CSVEGLGPGNTF. This chain links TRBV29-1 with TRBJ1-2, with D maybe TRBD1 (5 bases). CDR3 length equals 12 residues. With 1 base removed from V and 12 bases from J, the gap between germline ends came to 15 bases. Germline V gene sequence: CDR1 SQVTM, CDR2 ANQGSEA.

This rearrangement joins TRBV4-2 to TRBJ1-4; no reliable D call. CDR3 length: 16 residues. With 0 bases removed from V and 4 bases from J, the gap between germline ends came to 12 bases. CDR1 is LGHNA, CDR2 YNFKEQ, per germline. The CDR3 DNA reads TGTGCCAGCAGCCAAGATAGTGGTCAGGATAATGAAAAACTGTTTTTT. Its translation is CASSQDSGQDNEKLFF.

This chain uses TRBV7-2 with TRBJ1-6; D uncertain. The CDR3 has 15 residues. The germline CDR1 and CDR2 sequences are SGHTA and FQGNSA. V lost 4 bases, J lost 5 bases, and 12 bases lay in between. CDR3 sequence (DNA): TGTGCCAGCAGCTCACGGACTAGCGATAATTCACCCCTCCACTTT. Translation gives CASSSRTSDNSPLHF.

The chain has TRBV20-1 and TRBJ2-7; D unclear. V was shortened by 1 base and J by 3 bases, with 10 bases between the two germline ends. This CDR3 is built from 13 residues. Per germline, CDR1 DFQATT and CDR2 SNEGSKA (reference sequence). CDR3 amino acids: CSARVAGIYEQYF. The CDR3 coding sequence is TGCAGTGCTAGAGTAGCTGGGATCTACGAGCAGTACTTC.

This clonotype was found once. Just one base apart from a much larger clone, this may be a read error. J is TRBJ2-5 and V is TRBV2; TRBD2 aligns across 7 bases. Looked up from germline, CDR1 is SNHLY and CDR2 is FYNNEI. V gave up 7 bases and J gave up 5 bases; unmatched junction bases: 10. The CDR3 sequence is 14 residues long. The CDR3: CASTKGLTAETQYF. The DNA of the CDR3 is TGTGCCAGCACCAAGGGACTAACCGCGGAGACCCAGTACTTC.

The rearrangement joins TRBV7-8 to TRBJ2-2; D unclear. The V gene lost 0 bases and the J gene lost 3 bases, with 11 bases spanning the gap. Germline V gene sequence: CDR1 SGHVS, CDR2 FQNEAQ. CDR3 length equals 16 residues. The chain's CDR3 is CASSLAAGRDTGELFF. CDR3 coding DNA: TGTGCCAGCAGCTTAGCGGCAGGACGTGACACCGGGGAGCTGTTTTTT.

CDR3: CAISLAGGDSPNTEAFF. CDR3 DNA: TGTGCCATCAGCCTGGCGGGGGGGGACAGCCCGAACACTGAAGCTTTCTTT. The rearrangement links TRBV10-3 to TRBJ1-1, with 7 bases lining up with TRBD1. The CDR3 is 17 amino acids. V shed 6 bases, J shed 1 base, and the junction held 14 bases outside the gene matches. CDR1 ENHRY and CDR2 SYGVKD come from the germline V gene.

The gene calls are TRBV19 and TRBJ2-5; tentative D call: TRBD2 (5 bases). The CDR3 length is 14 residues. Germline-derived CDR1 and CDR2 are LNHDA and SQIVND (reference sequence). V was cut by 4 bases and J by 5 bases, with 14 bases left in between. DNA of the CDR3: TGTGCCAGTAGTAAACCGGGATTTGACGAGACCCAGTACTTC. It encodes CASSKPGFDETQYF.

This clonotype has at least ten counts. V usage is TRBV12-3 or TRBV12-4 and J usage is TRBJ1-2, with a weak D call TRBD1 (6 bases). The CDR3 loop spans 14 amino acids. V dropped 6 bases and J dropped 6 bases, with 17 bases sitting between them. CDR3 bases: TGTGCCAGCAGCTTACGATGGGGGCCGGATGGCTACACCTTC. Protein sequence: CASSLRWGPDGYTF.

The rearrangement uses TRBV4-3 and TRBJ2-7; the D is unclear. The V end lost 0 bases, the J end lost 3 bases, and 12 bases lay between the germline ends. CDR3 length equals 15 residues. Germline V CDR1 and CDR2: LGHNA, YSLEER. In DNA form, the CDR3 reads TGCGCCAGCAGCCAAGAACAAGAGGAGAACTACGAGCAGTACTTC. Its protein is CASSQEQEENYEQYF.

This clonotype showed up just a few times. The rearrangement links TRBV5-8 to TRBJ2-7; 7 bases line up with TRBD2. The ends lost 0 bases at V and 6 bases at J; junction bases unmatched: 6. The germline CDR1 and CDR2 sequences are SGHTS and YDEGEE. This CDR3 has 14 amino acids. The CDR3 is CASSLDAGGGEQYF. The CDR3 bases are TGTGCCAGCAGCTTGGACGCTGGGGGGGGCGAGCAGTACTTC.

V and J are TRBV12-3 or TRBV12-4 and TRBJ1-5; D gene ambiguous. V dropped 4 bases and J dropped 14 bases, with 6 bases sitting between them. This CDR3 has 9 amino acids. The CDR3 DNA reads TGTGCCAGCAGTTCCCGCGAGCATTTT. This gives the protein CASSSREHF.